The sequence of this TCR beta chain was determined in a study of cytomegalovirus exposure and HLA in healthy donors. Trimming cost V 8 bases and J 5 bases; bases outside gene matches: 9. In germline, CDR1 is MNHEY, CDR2 SVGAGI. The CDR3 sequence is 15 residues long. Participants comprised healthy donors of bone marrow. The PCR contained 60 Vbeta and 13 Jbeta primers. Under the authors' procedure: Counted up in a later analysis, unique TCR beta chains came to some 80 million, with about 9.9 million shared. Measured with immunoSEQ multiplex PCR; TCRdb has only the in-frame clones, and not every one. For V, J and clone size, that table is used; D and trimming come from the DNA. The sample lists 120,000 or so clones, roughly three quarters occurring once.

The material sequenced was PBMCs. This clonotype was sampled from a man aged 45-60 years in good health and CMV-seropositive. This chain links TRBV6-5 with TRBJ2-5; 12 bases match TRBD2. CDR3 region: CASCASGRAIETQYF. The DNA for the CDR3 is TGTGCCAGCTGTGCTAGCGGGAGGGCCATTGAGACCCAGTACTTC.